By frequency in the sample, the clone carrying this T cell receptor (beta chain) is medium-sized (0.01 to 0.1%). The data originate from a study of T and B cells in COVID-19 patients. Study details: Of roughly 22 active-infection patients, more than nine were critically ill with mechanical ventilation or extracorporeal membrane oxygenation.

Multiplex PCR with BIOMED2 TRB-A/B primer pools amplified TRB rearrangements. MiXCR, applied by TCRdb to the multiplex PCR reads, yields one record per CDR3 protein. There are about 20,000 distinct CDR3 sequences in the sample; approximately 29% occur only once, and approximately 3% lies in the top ten. From blood, roughly 220-550 ng of genomic DNA served as TRB template. This CDR3 region has 14 residues. V shed 6 bases and J shed 3 bases, with 15 bases lying between them. Looked up from germline, CDR1 is LNHDA and CDR2 is SQIVND (reference sequence). This sequence joins TRBV19 and TRBJ2-7; D not certain. This TCR derives from a human donor who had recovered from COVID-19. The source material was blood. CDR3 protein: CASRGQSDHYEQYF. The CDR3 region has the DNA TGTGCCAGTAGAGGGCAGAGTGATCACTACGAGCAGTACTTC.